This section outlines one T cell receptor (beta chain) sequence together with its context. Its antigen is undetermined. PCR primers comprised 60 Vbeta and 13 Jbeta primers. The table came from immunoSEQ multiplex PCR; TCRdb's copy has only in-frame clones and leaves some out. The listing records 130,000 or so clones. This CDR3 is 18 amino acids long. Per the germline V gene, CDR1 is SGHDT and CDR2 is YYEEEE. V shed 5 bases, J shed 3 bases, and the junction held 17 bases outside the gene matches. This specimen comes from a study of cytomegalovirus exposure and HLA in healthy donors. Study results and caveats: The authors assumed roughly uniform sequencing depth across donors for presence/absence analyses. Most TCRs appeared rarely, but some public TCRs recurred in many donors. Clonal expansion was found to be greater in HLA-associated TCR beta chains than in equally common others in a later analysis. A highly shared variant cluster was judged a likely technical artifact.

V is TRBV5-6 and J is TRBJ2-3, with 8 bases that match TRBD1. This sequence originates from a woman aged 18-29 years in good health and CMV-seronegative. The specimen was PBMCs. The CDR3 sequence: CASRTWGADYRGTDTQYF. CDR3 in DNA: TGTGCCAGCAGGACCTGGGGAGCGGACTACAGGGGGACAGATACGCAGTATTTT.